These 9 T cell receptor beta chains share one sample of origin, sequenced in a study of T cells in Graves' hyperthyroidism and ophthalmopathy. The source material, RNA transcripts, was used to amplify TCR beta CDR3 regions. During a first-round RT-PCR of the TCR CDR3, the HTBI primer set was used. A single record per CDR3 protein comes from TCRdb applying MiXCR to the multiplex PCR reads. The table includes about 510,000 distinct CDR3 sequences, 14% detected once. The sequencing input was blood. The source is a woman aged 40 to 50 with Graves' hyperthyroidism.

This clonotype was found many times. The V and J genes are TRBV30 and TRBJ2-7; 7 bases map to TRBD1. The J segment lost 1 base and the V segment lost 3 bases, leaving 0 bases of the junction unmatched. The CDR3 covers 12 residues. Germline V gives CDR1 GTSNPN, CDR2 SVGIG (reference sequence). The CDR3 sequence is CAWSRGSYEQYF. The CDR3 DNA reads TGTGCCTGGAGCAGGGGGTCCTACGAGCAGTACTTC. Drawing the rest from reference TRBV30 and TRBJ2-7, the complete variable domain is SQTIHQWPATLVQPVGSPLSLECTVEGTSNPNLYWYRQAAGRGLQLLFYSVGIGQISSEVPQNLSASRPQDRQFILSSKKLLLSDSGFYLCAWSRGSYEQYFGPGTRLTVT.

Details on this clonotype: This may arise from a read error, as a much more abundant clone is one base away. The chain employs TRBV5-1 and TRBJ2-1, with D perhaps matching TRBD2 (6 bases). The CDR3 runs to 15 residues. CDR1 is SGHRS and CDR2 is YFSETQ in the germline V gene. CDR3 sequence reads: CASGLEGVRYNEQFF. The CDR3 region has the DNA TGCGCCAGCGGCTTGGAGGGAGTACGGTACAATGAGCAGTTCTTC.

This clonotype was seen more than once but under ten times. The rearrangement uses TRBV5-1 and TRBJ1-1; D is possibly TRBD1 (6 bases). Trimming stripped 4 bases from V and 5 bases from J, with 12 bases between. Germline loops: CDR1 SGHRS, CDR2 YFSETQ. The CDR3 loop spans 13 amino acids. This chain's CDR3 is CASSGDITTEAFF. CDR3 bases: TGCGCCAGCAGCGGGGACATAACTACTGAAGCTTTCTTT. The full variable domain, completed using reference TRBV5-1 and TRBJ1-1, is KAGVTQTPRYLIKTRGQQVTLSCSPISGHRSVSWYQQTPGQGLQFLFEYFSETQRNKGNFPGRFSGRQFSNSRSEMNVSTLELGDSALYLCASSGDITTEAFFGQGTRLTVV.

This clonotype was counted many times. V is TRBV11-3 and J is TRBJ2-7; D gene unclear. Per the germline V gene, CDR1 is SGHNT and CDR2 is YENEEA. V was clipped by 0 bases and J by 3 bases, with 6 bases between them. This CDR3 comprises 13 residues. DNA for the CDR3: TGTGCCAGCAGCTTAGATGAGGACTACGAGCAGTACTTC. Translated, it gives CASSLDEDYEQYF.

This clonotype has more than one count but fewer than ten. CDR3 sequence reads: CASSALGINTGELFF. The CDR3 nucleotides read TGTGCCAGCAGCGCCTTAGGGATTAACACCGGGGAGCTGTTTTTT. V usage is TRBV7-9 and J usage is TRBJ2-2; D is unresolved. Per the germline V gene, CDR1 is SEHNR and CDR2 is FQNEAQ (reference sequence). CDR3 length: 15 amino acids. Trimming removed 5 bases from V and 2 bases from J, with 12 bases in between.

This clonotype was counted many times. This sequence joins TRBV20-1 and TRBJ2-1; D not certain. The CDR3 loop spans 11 amino acids. CDR1 DFQATT and CDR2 SNEGSKA come from the germline V gene (reference sequence). With 7 bases removed from V and 9 bases from J, the gap between germline ends came to 13 bases. The CDR3 sequence: CSVNPVSEQFF. In nucleotides, the CDR3 is TGCAGTGTCAACCCCGTAAGTGAGCAGTTCTTC.

This clonotype was seen many times. CDR3 in amino acids: CASSLEAGMGTEAFF. CDR3 nucleotide sequence: TGTGCCAGCAGCTTAGAGGCAGGGATGGGCACTGAAGCTTTCTTT. This sequence joins TRBV11-2 and TRBJ1-1; the D gene is possibly TRBD1 (5 bases). This CDR3 spans 15 amino acids. Germline assignment: CDR1 SGHAT and CDR2 FQNNGV. The V gene lost 0 bases and the J gene lost 4 bases, with 12 bases spanning the gap. Full variable domain (remainder filled in from reference TRBV11-2 and TRBJ1-1): EAGVAQSPRYKIIEKRQSVAFWCNPISGHATLYWYQQILGQGPKLLIQFQNNGVVDDSQLPKDRFSAERLKGVDSTLKIQPAKLEDSAVYLCASSLEAGMGTEAFFGQGTRLTVV.

This clonotype was detected only a few times. The V gene is TRBV18, the J gene TRBJ2-2; D possibly corresponds to TRBD2 (6 bases). The CDR3 runs to 15 residues. The ends were cut back, 3 bases at V and 2 bases at J, with 10 bases in the middle. Germline values: CDR1 KGHSH, CDR2 LQKENI. CDR3 residues: CASSPRLENTGELFF. In DNA form, the CDR3 reads TGTGCCAGCTCACCCCGACTAGAAAACACCGGGGAGCTGTTTTTT.

This clonotype was observed a handful of times. The chain combines TRBV6-1 with TRBJ2-4; D is undetermined. This CDR3 has 13 residues. Germline CDR1 and CDR2: MNHNS and SASEGT. Trimming removed 4 bases at V and 2 bases at J, with 6 bases between. DNA of the CDR3: TGTGCCAGCAGTGCGGTACCCAAAAACATTCAGTACTTC. Protein: CASSAVPKNIQYF.